The 17 T cell receptor beta chains below were found in one sample sequenced in a study of T-cell memory formation after mild COVID-19. One entry per CDR3 protein, called by TCRdb with MiXCR from the 5' RACE reads. Of 58,000 or so distinct CDR3 sequences listed, about 30% were seen once; the top ten hold approximately 39%. The sequencing input was PBMCs or a T cell subset sorted from them (not recorded which). Receptors were obtained from a man aged 18 to 35 who had mild COVID-19 (a few samples of this study predate the infection). Cell type and time point are not known.

This clonotype was seen a handful of times. The chain has TRBV3-1 and TRBJ2-1; the D is unclear. V was clipped by 1 base and J by 0 bases, with 10 bases between them. The CDR3 extends over 16 amino acids. CDR1 LGHDT and CDR2 YNNKEL come from the germline V gene (reference sequence). The CDR3: CASSQGTASSYNEQFF. In DNA form, the CDR3 reads TGTGCCAGCAGCCAAGGCACAGCTAGCTCCTACAATGAGCAGTTCTTC.

The chain recombines TRBV7-2 with TRBJ2-3; D unresolved. This CDR3 comprises 11 residues. CDR1 is SGHTA and CDR2 is FQGNSA in the germline V gene. V gave up 6 bases and J gave up 6 bases, with 7 bases separating them. Here the CDR3 DNA reads TGTGCCAGCAGGGGGTTTGATACGCAGTATTTT. Translated, it gives CASRGFDTQYF.

This clonotype was seen a handful of times. The rearrangement uses TRBV11-2 and TRBJ2-1, with D unclear. The germline V gene has CDR1 SGHAT and CDR2 FQNNGV. This CDR3 has 14 amino acids. The V end was cut by 5 bases, the J end by 1 base, with 9 bases between. CDR3 protein: CASSRTESYNEQFF. CDR3 DNA sequence: TGTGCCAGCAGCCGGACCGAATCCTACAATGAGCAGTTCTTC.

In its sample, this clonotype was seen a few times. The chain employs TRBV6-5 and TRBJ2-7; D is unresolved. The V end was cut by 4 bases, the J end by 3 bases, with 10 bases between. Germline CDR1 is MNHEY and CDR2 is SVGAGI. The CDR3 covers 13 residues. The CDR3 is CASSWAPYYEQYF. CDR3 nucleotides: TGTGCCAGCAGTTGGGCCCCTTACTACGAGCAGTACTTC.

The chain is built from TRBV7-9 and TRBJ2-7; D possibly corresponds to TRBD2 (5 bases). CDR1 SEHNR and CDR2 FQNEAQ come from the germline V gene (reference sequence). The CDR3 totals 14 residues. Trimming removed 7 bases at V and 3 bases at J, with 16 bases between. The CDR3 sequence is CASTGEGNRYEQYF. The CDR3 bases are TGTGCCAGCACCGGGGAAGGGAATCGCTACGAGCAGTACTTC.

This clonotype was recorded a few times. J is TRBJ2-7 and V is TRBV7-9; D is possibly TRBD1 or TRBD2 (5 bases each). The CDR3 totals 15 residues. Looked up from germline, CDR1 is SEHNR and CDR2 is FQNEAQ (reference sequence). V was trimmed by 5 bases and J by 7 bases, leaving 21 bases between them. CDR3 amino acids: CASSPRDGPMGEQYV. In DNA form, the CDR3 reads TGTGCCAGCAGCCCGAGGGACGGGCCCATGGGGGAGCAGTACGTC.

The chain combines TRBV18 with TRBJ2-3; TRBD2 matches 11 bases. CDR3 length equals 18 residues. Germline-derived CDR1 and CDR2 are KGHSH and LQKENI. With V trimmed by 3 bases and J by 0 bases, 8 bases remained unmatched. The CDR3 loop reads CASSPTSGGYVSTDTQYF. The CDR3 bases are TGTGCCAGCTCACCTACTAGCGGGGGATATGTTAGCACAGATACGCAGTATTTT.

This clonotype was seen a few times. Its ends do not fully match the called genes, so a read error is possible. The chain links TRBV11-2 to TRBJ2-3; D unresolved. The CDR3 is made up of 18 amino acids. The germline V gene encodes CDR1 SGHAT and CDR2 FQNNGV. Here the CDR3 reads CASSVDDFAINRTDTQYF. CDR3 coding DNA: TGTGCCAGCAGCGTAGACGATTTCGCGATTAATCGAACAGATACGCAGTATTTT.

This chain links TRBV27 with TRBJ2-5; 7 bases are shared with TRBD2. The CDR3 is 15 residues long. Per germline, CDR1 MNHEY and CDR2 SMNVEV (reference sequence). V lost 2 bases, J lost 5 bases, and 8 bases stayed unmatched. The CDR3 nucleotides are TGTGCCAGCAGTTTACTTCTAGCGGTTGGTGAGACCCAGTACTTC. It specifies CASSLLLAVGETQYF.

Only one count was recorded for this clonotype. This chain links TRBV6-2 or TRBV6-3 with TRBJ2-2; perhaps TRBD2 as D (5 bases). Trimming took off 2 bases at V and 6 bases at J, with 10 bases between the two ends. Germline CDR1 MNHEY, CDR2 SVGEGT. This CDR3 comprises 14 residues. The CDR3: CASSYAPGAGELFF. CDR3 bases: TGTGCCAGCAGTTACGCCCCCGGGGCCGGGGAGCTGTTTTTT.

This clonotype was detected only a few times. The chain couples TRBV27 to TRBJ1-2; no reliable D call. CDR3 size: 13 residues. Germline loops: CDR1 MNHEY, CDR2 SMNVEV (reference sequence). V lost 8 bases, J lost 2 bases, and 12 bases lay in between. The CDR3 region has the DNA TGTGCCAGCGCGCCAGGACTAAACTATGGCTACACCTTC. It yields the protein CASAPGLNYGYTF.

The chain carries TRBV4-3 and TRBJ2-2; D gene ambiguous. Germline CDR1 is LGHNA and CDR2 is YSLEER. V was trimmed by 0 bases and J by 7 bases, leaving 6 bases between them. This CDR3 spans 13 amino acids. The CDR3 loop is CASSQDSGGELFF. CDR3 DNA: TGCGCCAGCAGCCAAGATTCAGGCGGGGAGCTGTTTTTT.

The chain has TRBV6-2 or TRBV6-3 and TRBJ2-4, with D possibly TRBD1 on 5 matching bases. With 5 bases removed from V and 0 bases from J, the gap between germline ends came to 11 bases. The V gene's germline CDR1 is MNHEY and CDR2 SVGEGT. The CDR3 spans 15 residues. CDR3 sequence: CASSRTRLAKNIQYF. The DNA of the CDR3 is TGTGCCAGCAGTCGGACAAGGCTAGCCAAAAACATTCAGTACTTC.

This sequence joins TRBV10-2 and TRBJ1-1; D unresolved. V lost 6 bases, J lost 1 base, and 6 bases lay in between. Germline loops: CDR1 WSHSY, CDR2 SAAADI. CDR3 length equals 12 residues. The CDR3 here is CASRDQNTEAFF. As DNA, the CDR3 is TGCGCCAGCAGGGACCAGAACACTGAAGCTTTCTTT.

The V call is TRBV15, the J call TRBJ1-2; possible D gene TRBD1, 5 bases. Germline lookup yields CDR1 LNHNV and CDR2 YYDKDF (reference sequence). There are 14 residues in the CDR3. Trimming cost V 2 bases and J 4 bases, with 11 bases left between them. The CDR3 DNA sequence: TGTGCCACCAGCAGAACGGGGGAGGGCTATGGCTACACCTTC. Amino acids: CATSRTGEGYGYTF.

The rearrangement links TRBV4-2 to TRBJ2-7; no definite D call. V lost 2 bases, J lost 2 bases, and 19 bases lay in between. Germline V gene sequence: CDR1 LGHNA, CDR2 YNFKEQ. This CDR3 has 17 amino acids. CDR3 sequence reads: CASSQPLSRAVPYEQYF. CDR3 sequence (DNA): TGTGCCAGCAGCCAACCTCTTAGTCGGGCCGTTCCCTACGAGCAGTACTTC.

The genes are TRBV30 and TRBJ2-5; 7 bases fit TRBD1. The junction had 8 bases not matched to a gene; V was cut back by 0 bases and J by 4 bases. The CDR3 spans 15 residues. In germline, CDR1 is GTSNPN, CDR2 SVGIG (reference sequence). CDR3 sequence: CAWSVFTGAAETQYF. Here the CDR3 DNA reads TGTGCCTGGAGTGTCTTCACAGGGGCCGCAGAGACCCAGTACTTC.